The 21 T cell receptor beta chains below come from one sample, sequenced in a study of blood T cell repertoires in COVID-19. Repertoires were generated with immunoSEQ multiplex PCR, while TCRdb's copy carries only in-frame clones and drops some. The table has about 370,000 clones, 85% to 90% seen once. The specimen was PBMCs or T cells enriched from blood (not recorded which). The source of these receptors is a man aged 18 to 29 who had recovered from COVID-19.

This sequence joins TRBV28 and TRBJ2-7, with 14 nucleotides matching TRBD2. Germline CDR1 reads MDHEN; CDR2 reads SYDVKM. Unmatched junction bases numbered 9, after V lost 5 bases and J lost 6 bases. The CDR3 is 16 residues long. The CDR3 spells CASSHNPGLAGAEQYF. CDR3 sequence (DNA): TGTGCCAGCAGTCACAACCCGGGACTAGCGGGAGCCGAGCAGTACTTC. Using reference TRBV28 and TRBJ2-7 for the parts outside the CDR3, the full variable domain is DVKVTQSSRYLVKRTGEKVFLECVQDMDHENMFWYRQDPGLGLRLIYFSYDVKMKEKGDIPEGYSVSREKKERFSLILESASTNQTSMYLCASSHNPGLAGAEQYFGPGTRLTVT.

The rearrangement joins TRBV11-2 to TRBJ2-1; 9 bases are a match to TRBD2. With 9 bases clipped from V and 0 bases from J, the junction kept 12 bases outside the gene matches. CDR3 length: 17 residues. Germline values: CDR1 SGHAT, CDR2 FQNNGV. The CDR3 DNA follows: TGTGCCAGTCGTGAGATTAGCGGGGGAGACTCCTACAATGAGCAGTTCTTC. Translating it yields CASREISGGDSYNEQFF.

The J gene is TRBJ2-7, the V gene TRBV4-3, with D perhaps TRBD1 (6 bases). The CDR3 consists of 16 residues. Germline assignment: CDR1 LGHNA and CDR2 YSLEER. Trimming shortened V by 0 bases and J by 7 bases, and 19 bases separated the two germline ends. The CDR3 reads CASSQDPQGTPWEQYF. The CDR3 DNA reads TGCGCCAGCAGCCAAGATCCCCAGGGGACCCCTTGGGAGCAGTACTTC.

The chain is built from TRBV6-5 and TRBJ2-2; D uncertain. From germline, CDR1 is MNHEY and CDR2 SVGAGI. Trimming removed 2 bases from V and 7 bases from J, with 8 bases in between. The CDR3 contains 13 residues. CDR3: CASSYAENGELFF. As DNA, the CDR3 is TGTGCCAGCAGTTACGCGGAAAACGGGGAGCTGTTTTTT.

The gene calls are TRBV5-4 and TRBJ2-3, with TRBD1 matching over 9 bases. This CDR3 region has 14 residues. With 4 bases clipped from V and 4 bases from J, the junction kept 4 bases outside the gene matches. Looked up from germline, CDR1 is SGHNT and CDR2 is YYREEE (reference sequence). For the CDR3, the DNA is TGTGCCAGCAGCGATGGACAGGGGTCAGATACGCAGTATTTT. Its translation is CASSDGQGSDTQYF.

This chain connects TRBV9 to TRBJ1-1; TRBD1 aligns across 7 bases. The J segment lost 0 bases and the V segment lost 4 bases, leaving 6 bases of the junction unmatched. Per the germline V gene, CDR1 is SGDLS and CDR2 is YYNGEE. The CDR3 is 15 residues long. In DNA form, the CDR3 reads TGTGCCAGCAGCCAGGGGGGAGATATGAACACTGAAGCTTTCTTT. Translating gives CASSQGGDMNTEAFF.

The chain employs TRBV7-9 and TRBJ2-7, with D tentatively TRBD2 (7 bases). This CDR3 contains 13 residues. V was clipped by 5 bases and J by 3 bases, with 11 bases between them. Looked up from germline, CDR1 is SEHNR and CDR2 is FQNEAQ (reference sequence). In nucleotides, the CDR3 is TGTGCCAGCAGCCCGAGGGGGGGCTACGAGCAGTACTTC. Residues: CASSPRGGYEQYF.

CDR3 amino acids: CASSLVGTGHFGELFF. CDR3 coding DNA: TGTGCCAGCAGCTTGGTCGGGACAGGGCATTTCGGGGAGCTGTTTTTT. This chain joins TRBV5-6 and TRBJ2-2, with TRBD1 matching over 9 bases. CDR1 SGHDT and CDR2 YYEEEE come from the germline V gene. V gave up 0 bases and J gave up 7 bases; unmatched junction bases: 7. The CDR3 is made up of 16 amino acids.

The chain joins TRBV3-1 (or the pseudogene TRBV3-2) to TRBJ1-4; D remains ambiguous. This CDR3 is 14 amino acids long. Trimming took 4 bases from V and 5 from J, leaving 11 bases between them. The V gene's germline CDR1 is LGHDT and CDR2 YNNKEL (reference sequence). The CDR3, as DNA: TGTGCCAGCAGCCCGGTGGGAGGAAATGAAAAACTGTTTTTT. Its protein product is CASSPVGGNEKLFF.

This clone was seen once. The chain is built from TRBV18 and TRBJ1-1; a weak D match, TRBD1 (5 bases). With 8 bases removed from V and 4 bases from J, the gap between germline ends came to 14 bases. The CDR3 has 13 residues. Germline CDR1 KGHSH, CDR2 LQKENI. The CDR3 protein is CASGDSMGTEAFF. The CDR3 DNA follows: TGTGCCAGCGGGGACTCTATGGGCACTGAAGCTTTCTTT. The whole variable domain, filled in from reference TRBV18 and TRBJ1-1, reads NAGVMQNPRHLVRRRGQEARLRCSPMKGHSHVYWYRQLPEEGLKFMVYLQKENIIDESGMPKERFSAEFPKEGPSILRIQQVVRGDSAAYFCASGDSMGTEAFFGQGTRLTVV.

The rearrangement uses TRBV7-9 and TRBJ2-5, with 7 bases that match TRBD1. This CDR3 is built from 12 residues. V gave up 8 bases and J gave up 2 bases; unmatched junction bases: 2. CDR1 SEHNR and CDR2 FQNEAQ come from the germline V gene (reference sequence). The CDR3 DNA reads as TGTGCCAGCGGACAGGAGCAAGAGACCCAGTACTTC. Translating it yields CASGQEQETQYF.

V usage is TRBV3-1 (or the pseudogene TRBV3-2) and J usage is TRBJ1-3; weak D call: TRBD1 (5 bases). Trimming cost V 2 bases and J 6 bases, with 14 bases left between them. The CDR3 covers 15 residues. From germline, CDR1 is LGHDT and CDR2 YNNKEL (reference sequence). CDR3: CASSQPLLQENTIYF. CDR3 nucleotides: TGTGCCAGCAGCCAACCCCTTTTACAGGAAAACACCATATATTTT.

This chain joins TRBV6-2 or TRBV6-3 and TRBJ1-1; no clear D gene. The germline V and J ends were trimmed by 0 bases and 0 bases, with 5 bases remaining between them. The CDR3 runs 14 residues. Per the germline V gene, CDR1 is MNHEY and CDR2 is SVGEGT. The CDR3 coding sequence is TGTGCCAGCAGTTACTCTCAGATGAACACTGAAGCTTTCTTT. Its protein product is CASSYSQMNTEAFF.

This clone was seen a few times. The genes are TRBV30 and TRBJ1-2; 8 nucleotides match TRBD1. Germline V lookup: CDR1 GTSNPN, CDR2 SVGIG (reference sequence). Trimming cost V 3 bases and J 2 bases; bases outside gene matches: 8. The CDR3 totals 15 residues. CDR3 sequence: CAWSAWDRTNYGYTF. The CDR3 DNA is TGTGCCTGGAGCGCTTGGGACAGGACCAACTATGGCTACACCTTC.

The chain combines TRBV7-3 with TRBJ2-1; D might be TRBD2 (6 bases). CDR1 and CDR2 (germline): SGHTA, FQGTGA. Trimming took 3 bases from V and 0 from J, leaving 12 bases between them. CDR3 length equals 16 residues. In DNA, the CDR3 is TGTGCCAGCAGCTTGCCCGGGAGCCCCTCCTACAATGAGCAGTTCTTC. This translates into CASSLPGSPSYNEQFF. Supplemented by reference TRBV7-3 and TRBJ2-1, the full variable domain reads GAGVSQTPSNKVTEKGKYVELRCDPISGHTALYWYRQSLGQGPEFLIYFQGTGAADDSGLPNDRFFAVRPEGSVSTLKIQRTERGDSAVYLCASSLPGSPSYNEQFFGPGTRLTVL.

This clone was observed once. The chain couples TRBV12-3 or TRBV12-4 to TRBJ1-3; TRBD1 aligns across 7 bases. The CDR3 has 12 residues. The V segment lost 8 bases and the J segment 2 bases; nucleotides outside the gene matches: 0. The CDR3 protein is CASDRAGNTIYF. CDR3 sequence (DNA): TGTGCCAGCGACAGGGCTGGAAACACCATATATTTT.

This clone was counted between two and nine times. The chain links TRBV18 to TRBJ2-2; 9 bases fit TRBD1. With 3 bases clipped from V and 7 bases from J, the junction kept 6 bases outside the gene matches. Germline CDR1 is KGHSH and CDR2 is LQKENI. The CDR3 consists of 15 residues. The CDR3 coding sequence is TGTGCCAGCTCACCCGGGACAGGGAGGATCGGGGAGCTGTTTTTT. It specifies CASSPGTGRIGELFF. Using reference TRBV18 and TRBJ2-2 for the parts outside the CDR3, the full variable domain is NAGVMQNPRHLVRRRGQEARLRCSPMKGHSHVYWYRQLPEEGLKFMVYLQKENIIDESGMPKERFSAEFPKEGPSILRIQQVVRGDSAAYFCASSPGTGRIGELFFGEGSRLTVL.

The CDR3 nucleotides read TGTGCCAGCAGCTTAGGTTTTCGCAATGAGCAGTTCTTC. Its protein is CASSLGFRNEQFF. The V gene is TRBV11-3, the J gene TRBJ2-1; D gene ambiguous. CDR3 length: 13 residues. Germline CDR1 reads SGHNT; CDR2 reads YENEEA. V lost 1 base to trimming and J lost 6 bases, with 7 bases between them.

This CDR3 is CASSRRGGEDTQYF. As DNA, the CDR3 is TGTGCCAGCTCACGGCGAGGGGGGGAAGATACGCAGTATTTT. This chain connects TRBV18 to TRBJ2-3; D possibly corresponds to TRBD2 (7 bases). Germline values: CDR1 KGHSH, CDR2 LQKENI. V was clipped by 4 bases and J by 5 bases, with 13 bases between them. The CDR3 is 14 residues long.

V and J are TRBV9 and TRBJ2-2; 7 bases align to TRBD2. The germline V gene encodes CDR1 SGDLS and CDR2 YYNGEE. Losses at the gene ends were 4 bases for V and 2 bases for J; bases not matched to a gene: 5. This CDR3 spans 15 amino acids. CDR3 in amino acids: CASSLGGTNTGELFF. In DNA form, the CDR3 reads TGTGCCAGCAGCCTGGGAGGGACTAACACCGGGGAGCTGTTTTTT.

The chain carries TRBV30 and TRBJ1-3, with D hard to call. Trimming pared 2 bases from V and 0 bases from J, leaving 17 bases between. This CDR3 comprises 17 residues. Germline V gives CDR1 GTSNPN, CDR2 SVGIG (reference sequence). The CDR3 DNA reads TGTGCCTGGAGTTTGGACGGGAGCTTCTCCTCTGGAAACACCATATATTTT. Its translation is CAWSLDGSFSSGNTIYF.